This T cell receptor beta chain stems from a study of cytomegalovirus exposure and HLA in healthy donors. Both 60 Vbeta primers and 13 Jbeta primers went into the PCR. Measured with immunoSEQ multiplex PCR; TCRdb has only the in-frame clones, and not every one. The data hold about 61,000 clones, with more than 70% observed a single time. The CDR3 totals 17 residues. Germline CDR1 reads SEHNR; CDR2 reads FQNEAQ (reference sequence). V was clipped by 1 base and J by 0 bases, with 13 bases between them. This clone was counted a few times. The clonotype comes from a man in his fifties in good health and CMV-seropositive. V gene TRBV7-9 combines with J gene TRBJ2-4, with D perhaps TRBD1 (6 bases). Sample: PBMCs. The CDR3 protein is CASSLGGQLLAKNIQYF. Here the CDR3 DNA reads TGTGCCAGCAGCTTAGGAGGACAGTTATTAGCCAAAAACATTCAGTACTTC.